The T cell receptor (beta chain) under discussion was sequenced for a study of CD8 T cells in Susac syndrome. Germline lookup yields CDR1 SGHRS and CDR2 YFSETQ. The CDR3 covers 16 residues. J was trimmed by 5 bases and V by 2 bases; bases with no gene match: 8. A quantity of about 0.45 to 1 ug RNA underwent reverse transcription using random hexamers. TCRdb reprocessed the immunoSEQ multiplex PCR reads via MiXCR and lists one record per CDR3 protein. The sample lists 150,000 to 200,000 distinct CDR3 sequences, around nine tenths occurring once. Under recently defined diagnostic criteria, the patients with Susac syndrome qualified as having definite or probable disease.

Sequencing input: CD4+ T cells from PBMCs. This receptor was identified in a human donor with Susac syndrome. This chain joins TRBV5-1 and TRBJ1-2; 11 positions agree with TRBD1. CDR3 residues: CASSLTLGTGGYGYTF. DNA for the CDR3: TGCGCCAGCAGCTTAACCTTAGGGACAGGGGGATATGGCTACACCTTC. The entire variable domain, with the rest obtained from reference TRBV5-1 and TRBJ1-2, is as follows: KAGVTQTPRYLIKTRGQQVTLSCSPISGHRSVSWYQQTPGQGLQFLFEYFSETQRNKGNFPGRFSGRQFSNSRSEMNVSTLELGDSALYLCASSLTLGTGGYGYTFGSGTRLTVV.